The 19 T cell receptor beta chains listed next were all sequenced from one sample in a study of cytomegalovirus exposure and HLA in healthy donors. Primers included in the PCR were 60 Vbeta and 13 Jbeta primers. Data came from immunoSEQ multiplex PCR; TCRdb stores just in-frame clones and leaves some out. There are approximately 100,000 clones in the sample, with roughly 0.64% held by the top ten. Sequenced sample: PBMCs. All receptors derive from a man aged 50-60 years in good health and CMV-seronegative.

The chain employs TRBV4-3 and TRBJ1-6; unclear D gene. Germline CDR1 LGHNA, CDR2 YSLEER. V lost 1 base to trimming and J lost 7 bases, with 11 bases between them. The CDR3 contains 15 residues. The CDR3 loop reads CASSQVMEVNSPLHF. The CDR3 nucleotides read TGCGCCAGCAGCCAAGTTATGGAGGTAAATTCACCCCTCCACTTT.

This chain joins TRBV7-2 and TRBJ1-1, with a weak D call TRBD1 (6 bases). This CDR3 spans 16 amino acids. Per the germline V gene, CDR1 is SGHTA and CDR2 is FQGNSA. V lost 4 bases to trimming and J lost 0 bases, with 15 bases between them. The CDR3 nucleotides read TGTGCCAGCAGCTGGGAGACAGGAACCATGAACACTGAAGCTTTCTTT. Protein: CASSWETGTMNTEAFF.

V and J are TRBV4-1 and TRBJ2-7; D is undetermined. The CDR3 is 13 residues long. V dropped 0 bases and J dropped 6 bases, with 9 bases sitting between them. The germline V gene encodes CDR1 MGHRA and CDR2 YSYEKL. The CDR3 here is CASSQDSLREQYF. CDR3 DNA: TGCGCCAGCAGCCAAGATTCCCTACGCGAGCAGTACTTC.

This chain uses TRBV15 with TRBJ2-5, with 7 bases identical to TRBD2. The CDR3 is 15 residues long. Germline-derived CDR1 and CDR2 are LNHNV and YYDKDF (reference sequence). The junction had 7 bases not matched to a gene; V was cut back by 5 bases and J by 1 base. CDR3 residues: CATSVPLAGQETQYF. The CDR3 DNA reads as TGTGCCACCAGCGTCCCGTTAGCGGGCCAAGAGACCCAGTACTTC.

This chain joins TRBV2 and TRBJ1-1, with unresolved D. The CDR3 runs to 14 residues. V dropped 3 bases and J dropped 1 base, with 9 bases sitting between them. Germline loops: CDR1 SNHLY, CDR2 FYNNEI. CDR3 loop: CASSDRSKNTEAFF. Written as DNA, the CDR3 is TGTGCCAGCAGTGACAGATCAAAGAACACTGAAGCTTTCTTT.

The chain employs TRBV7-9 and TRBJ1-5, with TRBD1 as a possible D gene (6 bases). Germline CDR1 and CDR2: SEHNR and FQNEAQ (reference sequence). The V end was cut by 5 bases, the J end by 5 bases, with 10 bases between. The CDR3 runs to 13 residues. The CDR3 DNA reads as TGTGCCAGCAGCCAGGACAGAGATCAGCCCCAGCATTTT. Protein product: CASSQDRDQPQHF.

The chain carries TRBV2 and TRBJ1-4, with 7 bases lining up with TRBD1. Germline V gene data show CDR1 as SNHLY and CDR2 as FYNNEI. The J segment lost 7 bases and the V segment lost 4 bases, leaving 9 bases of the junction unmatched. This CDR3 has 15 amino acids. CDR3 in DNA: TGTGCCAGCAGTGCAGAAGACAGGGTGGGTGAAAAACTGTTTTTT. Amino acid sequence: CASSAEDRVGEKLFF.

The V call is TRBV5-1, the J call TRBJ1-6; 9 positions agree with TRBD1. J was trimmed by 7 bases and V by 4 bases; bases with no gene match: 3. Germline V CDR1 and CDR2: SGHRS, YFSETQ. CDR3 length equals 14 residues. CDR3 protein: CASSRTGDNSPLHF. DNA of the CDR3: TGCGCCAGCAGCCGGACAGGGGACAATTCACCCCTCCACTTT.

V gene TRBV5-1 combines with J gene TRBJ2-1; TRBD1 aligns across 11 bases. Germline CDR1 is SGHRS and CDR2 is YFSETQ. The trim removed 2 bases at V and 6 bases at J, leaving 4 bases unmatched. The CDR3 totals 15 residues. The CDR3 bases are TGCGCCAGCAGCTTTCGGACAGGGGGCGTCAATGAGCAGTTCTTC. Its protein is CASSFRTGGVNEQFF. Combining the CDR3 with reference TRBV5-1 and TRBJ2-1 gives the whole variable domain KAGVTQTPRYLIKTRGQQVTLSCSPISGHRSVSWYQQTPGQGLQFLFEYFSETQRNKGNFPGRFSGRQFSNSRSEMNVSTLELGDSALYLCASSFRTGGVNEQFFGPGTRLTVL.

This chain joins TRBV30 and TRBJ1-3, with unresolved D. The CDR3 runs to 13 residues. Germline assignment: CDR1 GTSNPN and CDR2 SVGIG (reference sequence). With 0 bases removed from V and 7 bases from J, the gap between germline ends came to 10 bases. CDR3 bases: TGTGCCTGGAGTGTTAGTCGGGAGAACACCATATATTTT. This sequence encodes CAWSVSRENTIYF.

This chain links TRBV9 with TRBJ1-6; possible D gene TRBD1, 6 bases. Germline CDR1 reads SGDLS; CDR2 reads YYNGEE. This CDR3 is 13 amino acids long. V lost 3 bases, J lost 7 bases, and 8 bases lay in between. The CDR3 nucleotides are TGTGCCAGCAGCGCCCAGGGGAATTCACCCCTCCACTTT. Protein sequence: CASSAQGNSPLHF.

The V and J genes are TRBV29-1 and TRBJ1-1; D not certain. This CDR3 region has 11 residues. V gave up 7 bases and J gave up 3 bases, with 9 bases separating them. The germline CDR1 and CDR2 sequences are SQVTM and ANQGSEA. The DNA of the CDR3 is TGCAGCGCTCAGGTTTACACTGAAGCTTTCTTT. Translation: CSAQVYTEAFF. Complete variable domain (other parts from reference TRBV29-1 and TRBJ1-1): SAVISQKPSRDICQRGTSLTIQCQVDSQVTMMFWYRQQPGQSLTLIATANQGSEATYESGFVIDKFPISRPNLTFSTLTVSNMSPEDSSIYLCSAQVYTEAFFGQGTRLTVV.

V usage is TRBV6-1 and J usage is TRBJ2-2, with D perhaps TRBD1 (5 bases). Trimming left V 2 bases short and J 4 bases short, with 8 bases between. The CDR3 loop spans 14 amino acids. In germline, CDR1 is MNHNS, CDR2 SASEGT. CDR3 residues: CASSERQGTGELFF. The CDR3 coding sequence is TGTGCCAGCAGTGAAAGGCAGGGCACCGGGGAGCTGTTTTTT.

This rearrangement joins TRBV5-1 to TRBJ1-1, with D possibly being TRBD1 (5 bases). V shed 1 base and J shed 3 bases, with 13 bases lying between them. This CDR3 region has 15 residues. Per the germline V gene, CDR1 is SGHRS and CDR2 is YFSETQ. The chain's CDR3 is CASSLMGPGDTEAFF. The CDR3 bases are TGCGCCAGCAGCTTGATGGGTCCGGGGGACACTGAAGCTTTCTTT.

The rearrangement links TRBV6-1 to TRBJ1-1; possible D gene TRBD1, 5 bases. This CDR3 has 15 amino acids. Germline CDR1 is MNHNS and CDR2 is SASEGT. V dropped 11 bases and J dropped 2 bases, with 21 bases sitting between them. CDR3 bases: TGTGCCGTCCGGTGGAGGGGCGAAGGTAACACTGAAGCTTTCTTT. As protein: CAVRWRGEGNTEAFF.

The chain joins TRBV10-2 to TRBJ1-1; D possibly corresponds to TRBD1 (5 bases). CDR1 and CDR2 from the germline V gene are WSHSY and SAAADI. V was cut by 8 bases and J by 4 bases, with 17 bases left in between. This CDR3 comprises 14 residues. CDR3 amino acids: CASGDVNGGTEAFF. The CDR3 DNA reads as TGCGCCAGCGGGGACGTGAACGGGGGCACTGAAGCTTTCTTT.

V usage is TRBV9 and J usage is TRBJ1-1, with D perhaps TRBD1 (6 bases). CDR1 is SGDLS, CDR2 YYNGEE, per germline. With 6 bases removed from V and 4 bases from J, the gap between germline ends came to 13 bases. This CDR3 contains 13 residues. The CDR3 protein is CASNPIGGTEAFF. As DNA, the CDR3 is TGTGCCAGCAACCCTATAGGGGGCACTGAAGCTTTCTTT. Combining the CDR3 with reference TRBV9 and TRBJ1-1 gives the whole variable domain DSGVTQTPKHLITATGQRVTLRCSPRSGDLSVYWYQQSLDQGLQFLIQYYNGEERAKGNILERFSAQQFPDLHSELNLSSLELGDSALYFCASNPIGGTEAFFGQGTRLTVV.

The V gene is TRBV10-3, the J gene TRBJ1-2; 9 bases fit TRBD1. The CDR3 runs to 16 residues. Germline CDR1 reads ENHRY; CDR2 reads SYGVKD. J was trimmed by 7 bases and V by 0 bases; bases with no gene match: 9. CDR3 protein: CAISESTPGQGGGYTF. The CDR3 nucleotides read TGTGCCATCAGTGAGTCAACGCCGGGACAGGGTGGTGGCTACACCTTC.

The chain combines TRBV7-9 with TRBJ2-5; no definite D call. Deletions cut 5 bases from V and 2 bases from J, with 12 bases between. Germline-derived CDR1 and CDR2 are SEHNR and FQNEAQ (reference sequence). This CDR3 comprises 14 residues. The CDR3: CASSRGQTQETQYF. In DNA form, the CDR3 reads TGTGCCAGCAGCCGCGGCCAGACTCAAGAGACCCAGTACTTC.